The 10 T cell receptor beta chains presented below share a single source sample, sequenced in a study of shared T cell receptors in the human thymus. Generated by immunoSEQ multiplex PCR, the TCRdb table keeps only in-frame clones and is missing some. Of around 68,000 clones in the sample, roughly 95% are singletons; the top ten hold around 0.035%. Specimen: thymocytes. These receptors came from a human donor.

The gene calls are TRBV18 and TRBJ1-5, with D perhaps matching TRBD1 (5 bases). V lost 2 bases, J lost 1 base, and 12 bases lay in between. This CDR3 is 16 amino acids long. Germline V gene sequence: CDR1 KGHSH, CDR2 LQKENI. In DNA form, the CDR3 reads TGTGCCAGCTCACCAATGGGGGAGCGGAGCAATCAGCCCCAGCATTTT. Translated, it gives CASSPMGERSNQPQHF.

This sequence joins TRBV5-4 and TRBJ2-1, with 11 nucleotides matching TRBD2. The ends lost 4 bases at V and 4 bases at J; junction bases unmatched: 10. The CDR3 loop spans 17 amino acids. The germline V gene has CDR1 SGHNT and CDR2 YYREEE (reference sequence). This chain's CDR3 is CASSGGRLAGTYNEQFF. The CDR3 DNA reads TGTGCCAGCAGCGGGGGGAGACTAGCGGGGACATACAATGAGCAGTTCTTC.

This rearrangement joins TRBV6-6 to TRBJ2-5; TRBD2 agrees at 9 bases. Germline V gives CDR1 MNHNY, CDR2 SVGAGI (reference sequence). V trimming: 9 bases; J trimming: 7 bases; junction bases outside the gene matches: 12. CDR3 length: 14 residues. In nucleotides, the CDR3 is TGTGCCAGTACGAGCGGGGGGCGGATCGGGACCCAGTACTTC. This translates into CASTSGGRIGTQYF.

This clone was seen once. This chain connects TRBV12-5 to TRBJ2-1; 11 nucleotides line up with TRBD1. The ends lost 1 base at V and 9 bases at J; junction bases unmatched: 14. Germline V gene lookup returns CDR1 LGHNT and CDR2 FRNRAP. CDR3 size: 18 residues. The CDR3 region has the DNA TGTGCTAGTGGTTTGGCACCAACGGACAGGGGGCCCTATGGTGAGCAGTTCTTC. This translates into CASGLAPTDRGPYGEQFF.

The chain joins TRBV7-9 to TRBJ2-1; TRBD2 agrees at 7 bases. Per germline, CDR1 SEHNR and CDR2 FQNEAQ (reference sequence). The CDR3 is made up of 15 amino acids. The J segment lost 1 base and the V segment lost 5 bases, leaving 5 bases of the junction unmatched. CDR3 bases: TGTGCCAGCAGCCTTACTAGCGAGTCCTACAATGAGCAGTTCTTC. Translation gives CASSLTSESYNEQFF. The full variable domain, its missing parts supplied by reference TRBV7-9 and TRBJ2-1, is DTGVSQNPRHKITKRGQNVTFRCDPISEHNRLYWYRQTLGQGPEFLTYFQNEAQLEKSRLLSDRFSAERPKGSFSTLEIQRTEQGDSAMYLCASSLTSESYNEQFFGPGTRLTVL.

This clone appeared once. The CDR3 reads CASSLAGVVGYTF. Written as DNA, the CDR3 is TGTGCCAGCAGTTTAGCAGGGGTCGTTGGCTACACCTTC. The chain joins TRBV27 to TRBJ1-2, with D tentatively TRBD1 (6 bases). V was clipped by 2 bases and J by 7 bases, with 11 bases between them. Per germline, CDR1 MNHEY and CDR2 SMNVEV (reference sequence). The CDR3 runs to 13 residues.

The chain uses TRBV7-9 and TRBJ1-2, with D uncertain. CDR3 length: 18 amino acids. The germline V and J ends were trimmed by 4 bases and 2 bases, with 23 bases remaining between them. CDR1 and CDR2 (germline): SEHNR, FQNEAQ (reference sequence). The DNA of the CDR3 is TGTGCCAGCAGCTCAGCTAACCTGGGAGCTTCCCCAAACTATGGCTACACCTTC. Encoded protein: CASSSANLGASPNYGYTF.

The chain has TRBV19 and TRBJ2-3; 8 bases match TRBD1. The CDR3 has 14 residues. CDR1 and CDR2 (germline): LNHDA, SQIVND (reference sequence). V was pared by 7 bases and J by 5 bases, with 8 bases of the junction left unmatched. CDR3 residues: CASKRNRGKDTQYF. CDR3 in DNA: TGTGCCAGTAAAAGGAACAGGGGGAAAGATACGCAGTATTTT.

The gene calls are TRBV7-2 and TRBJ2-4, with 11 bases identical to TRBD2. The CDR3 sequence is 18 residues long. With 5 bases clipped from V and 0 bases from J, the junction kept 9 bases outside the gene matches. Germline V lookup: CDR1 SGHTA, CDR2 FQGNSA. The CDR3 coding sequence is TGTGCCAGCAGCATACTAGCGGGGGCTGGGACAGCCAAAAACATTCAGTACTTC. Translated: CASSILAGAGTAKNIQYF.

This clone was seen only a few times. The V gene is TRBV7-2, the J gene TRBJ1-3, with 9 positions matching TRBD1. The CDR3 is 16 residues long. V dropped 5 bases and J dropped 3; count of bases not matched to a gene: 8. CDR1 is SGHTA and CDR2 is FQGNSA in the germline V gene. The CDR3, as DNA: TGTGCCAGCAGCGTAACCGGGACAGGGTGTGGAAACACCATATATTTT. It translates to CASSVTGTGCGNTIYF.